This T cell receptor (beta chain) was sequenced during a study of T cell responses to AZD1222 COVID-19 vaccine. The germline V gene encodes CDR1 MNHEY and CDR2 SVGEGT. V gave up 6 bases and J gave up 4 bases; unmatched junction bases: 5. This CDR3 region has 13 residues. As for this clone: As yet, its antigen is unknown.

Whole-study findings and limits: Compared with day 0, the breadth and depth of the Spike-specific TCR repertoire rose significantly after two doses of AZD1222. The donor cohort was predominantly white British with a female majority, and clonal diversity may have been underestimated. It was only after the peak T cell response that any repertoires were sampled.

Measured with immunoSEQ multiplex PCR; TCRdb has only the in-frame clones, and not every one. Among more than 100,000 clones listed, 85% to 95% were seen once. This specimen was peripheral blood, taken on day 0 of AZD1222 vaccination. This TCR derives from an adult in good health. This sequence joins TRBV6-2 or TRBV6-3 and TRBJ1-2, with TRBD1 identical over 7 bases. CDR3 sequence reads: CASSDRATYGYTF. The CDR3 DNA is TGTGCCAGCAGCGACAGGGCTACCTATGGCTACACCTTC.